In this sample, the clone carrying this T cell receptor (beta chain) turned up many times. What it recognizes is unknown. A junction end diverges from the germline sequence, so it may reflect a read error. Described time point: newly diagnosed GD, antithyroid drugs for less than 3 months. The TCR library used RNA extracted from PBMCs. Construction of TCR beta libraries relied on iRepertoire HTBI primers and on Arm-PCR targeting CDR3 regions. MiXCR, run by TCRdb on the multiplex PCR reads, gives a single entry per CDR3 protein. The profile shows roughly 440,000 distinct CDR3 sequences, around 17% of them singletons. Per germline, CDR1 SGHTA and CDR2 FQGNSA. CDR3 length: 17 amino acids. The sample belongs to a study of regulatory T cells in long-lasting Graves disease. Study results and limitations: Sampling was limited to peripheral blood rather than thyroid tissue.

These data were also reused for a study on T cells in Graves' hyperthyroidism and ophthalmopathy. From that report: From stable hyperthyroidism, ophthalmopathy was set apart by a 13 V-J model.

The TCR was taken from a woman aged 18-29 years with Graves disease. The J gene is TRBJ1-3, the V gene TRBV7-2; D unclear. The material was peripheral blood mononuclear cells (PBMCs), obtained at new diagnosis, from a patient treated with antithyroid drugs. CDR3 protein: CASSLGTLGGSGNTIHF. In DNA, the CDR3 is TGTGCCAGCAGCTTAGGGACCTTGGGAGGCTCTGGAAACACCATACATTTT.